This is a list of T cell receptor beta chains from one sample in a study of control samples from healthy donors and cancer patients. TCRdb keeps only in-frame clones here, not all; method: immunoSEQ multiplex PCR. Found here are over 80,000 clones, about 79% of them singletons; the top ten hold more than 9%. The sample comprised blood. These receptor sequences come from a woman in her twenties or thirties in good health. CDR3s include the opening cysteine and the closing phenylalanine or tryptophan. The D gene is left open where the match is weak. The size entry is marked missing in some rows and otherwise reads once, few, many or a size class.

size	V	J	D	length	DNA	CDR3
.	TRBV19	TRBJ1-3	.	15	TGTGCCAGTAGATACCGGGGGCTGCGGGGAAACACCATATATTTT	CASRYRGLRGNTIYF
.	TRBV30	TRBJ1-6	TRBD1	15	TGTGCCTGGAGTGTAAACGGACAGGGGTATTCACCCCTCCACTTT	CAWSVNGQGYSPLHF
.	TRBV9	TRBJ1-1	.	15	TGTGCCAGCAGCTCCGGGGGAGAGATGAACACTGAAGCTTTCTTT	CASSSGGEMNTEAFF
.	TRBV6-5	TRBJ1-1	.	14	TGTGCCAGCAGCCCAGGTCCTAGAGACACTGAAGCTTTCTTT	CASSPGPRDTEAFF
.	TRBV4-3	TRBJ2-6	.	14	TGCGCCAGCAGCCAAGATTCTGGGGCCAACGTCCTGACTTTC	CASSQDSGANVLTF
few	TRBV6-5	TRBJ1-5	.	15	TGTGCCAGCAGTTACTCACCATCCGGCGGGCAGCCCCAGCATTTT	CASSYSPSGGQPQHF
many	TRBV6-1	TRBJ2-7	.	15	TGTGCCAGCAGTGAATTAGGGGGGACACCCTACGAGCAGTACTTC	CASSELGGTPYEQYF
.	TRBV5-8	TRBJ1-2	TRBD1	16	TGTGCCAGCAGCCTGCTGGCAGGGGGCGCAGGGTATGGCTACACCTTC	CASSLLAGGAGYGYTF
.	TRBV9	TRBJ2-7	.	14	TGTGCCAGCAGCACCGGGATTCAAGGACGGGAGCAGTACTTC	CASSTGIQGREQYF
.	TRBV7-2	TRBJ1-4	.	14	TGTGCCAGCAGCTTGGGGGGGTTTCCTGAAAAACTGTTTTTT	CASSLGGFPEKLFF
.	TRBV19	TRBJ2-7	.	15	TGTGCCAGTAGTATAGCGGGGGCAGGCTCCTACGAGCAGTACTTC	CASSIAGAGSYEQYF